The source of this TCR beta chain is a study of blood T cell repertoires in COVID-19. Sequencing used immunoSEQ multiplex PCR; TCRdb keeps in-frame clones, though not all of them. The sample holds roughly 160,000 clones, about 74% seen once. The clonotype comes from a woman at least 80 years old with acute or convalescent COVID-19. Input material: peripheral blood.

The CDR3 DNA follows: TGTGCCAGCAGCCCTAGGTCAGGGGGAAACATTCAGTACTTC. Protein: CASSPRSGGNIQYF. V gene TRBV13 combines with J gene TRBJ2-4; 7 nucleotides agree with TRBD1. Trimming removed 5 bases from V and 6 bases from J; junction bases left unmatched: 7. Germline CDR1 and CDR2: PRHDT and FYEKMQ (reference sequence). The CDR3 runs to 14 residues.